The 16 T cell receptor beta chains below all came from one sample that was sequenced in a study of control samples from healthy donors and cancer patients. Clones were sequenced by immunoSEQ multiplex PCR, and TCRdb holds only the in-frame ones, with some missing. This table holds approximately 110,000 clones, approximately 90% found once. The sample was blood. These receptors originate from a human donor in good health. The donor label of this sample is uncertain.

This clone was observed a single time. The chain recombines TRBV7-2 with TRBJ1-2; 12 nucleotides line up with TRBD1. V was clipped by 4 bases and J by 7 bases; unmatched bases: 7. The CDR3 length is 15 residues. Germline V lookup: CDR1 SGHTA, CDR2 FQGNSA. CDR3 residues: CASSSSGTGGVGYTF. As DNA, the CDR3 is TGTGCCAGCAGCTCCTCCGGGACAGGGGGCGTTGGCTACACCTTC.

The genes are TRBV7-3 and TRBJ1-1, with D hard to call. Germline CDR1 and CDR2: SGHTA and FQGTGA. The V end was cut by 2 bases, the J end by 2 bases, with 6 bases between. The CDR3 extends over 13 amino acids. The CDR3: CASSLDPNTEAFF. CDR3 sequence (DNA): TGTGCCAGCAGCTTAGACCCCAACACTGAAGCTTTCTTT.

The chain is built from TRBV30 and TRBJ1-2; D is undetermined. This CDR3 has 11 amino acids. V was cut by 2 bases and J by 3 bases, with 4 bases left in between. Germline CDR1 and CDR2: GTSNPN and SVGIG (reference sequence). In DNA form, the CDR3 reads TGTGCCTGGAGTCGTGACTATGGCTACACCTTC. This codes for CAWSRDYGYTF.

The chain has TRBV28 and TRBJ1-3, with TRBD1 identical over 8 bases. Germline V gives CDR1 MDHEN, CDR2 SYDVKM. CDR3 length equals 14 residues. Trimming took 3 bases from V and 3 from J; bases not matched to a gene: 1. The DNA for the CDR3 is TGTGCCAGCAGTTTCAGGGGGCTTGGAAACACCATATATTTT. Amino acids: CASSFRGLGNTIYF.

The chain recombines TRBV15 with TRBJ2-1, with D uncertain. CDR1 and CDR2 (germline): LNHNV, YYDKDF (reference sequence). The CDR3 is 15 amino acids. The germline V and J ends were trimmed by 5 bases and 7 bases, with 18 bases remaining between them. The DNA for the CDR3 is TGTGCCACCAGCTTGCGACCACTACCAGAGAATGAGCAGTTCTTC. Its translation is CATSLRPLPENEQFF.

V usage is TRBV12-5 and J usage is TRBJ1-1; possibly TRBD1 for D (5 bases). The CDR3 has 14 amino acids. CDR1 is LGHNT and CDR2 is FRNRAP in the germline V gene. The V and J ends lost 1 base and 4 bases respectively, with 10 bases between them. The CDR3 nucleotides read TGTGCTAGTGGTTTGGGTGGCAGGGCCACTGAAGCTTTCTTT. Protein: CASGLGGRATEAFF.

The rearrangement links TRBV11-2 to TRBJ2-7; D assignment may be TRBD1 or TRBD2 (5 bases each). CDR1 is SGHAT, CDR2 FQNNGV, per germline. This CDR3 has 13 residues. Trimming took 1 base from V and 2 from J, leaving 6 bases between them. This CDR3 reads CASSLVGAYEQYF. CDR3 sequence (DNA): TGTGCCAGCAGCTTAGTGGGGGCCTACGAGCAGTACTTC.

CDR3 protein: CASSLSGNQPQHF. Here the CDR3 DNA reads TGTGCCAGCAGCTTGTCGGGGAATCAGCCCCAGCATTTT. The rearrangement links TRBV7-6 to TRBJ1-5, with no clear D. The CDR3 loop spans 13 amino acids. With 3 bases removed from V and 4 bases from J, the gap between germline ends came to 7 bases. The V gene's germline CDR1 is SGHVS and CDR2 FNYEAQ.

The chain employs TRBV29-1 and TRBJ1-2; the match to TRBD1 covers 9 bases. CDR3 size: 12 residues. Per the germline V gene, CDR1 is SQVTM and CDR2 is ANQGSEA. With 7 bases clipped from V and 8 bases from J, the junction kept 8 bases outside the gene matches. As DNA, the CDR3 is TGCAGCGCCGGACAGGGGTTAGAGGGCTACACCTTC. Protein: CSAGQGLEGYTF.

This chain joins TRBV7-2 and TRBJ1-1; weak D call: TRBD1 (6 bases). Trimming cost V 6 bases and J 0 bases, with 17 bases left between them. CDR3 size: 16 residues. CDR1 and CDR2 (germline): SGHTA, FQGNSA. CDR3 sequence (DNA): TGTGCCAGCAGGCCGAGTGGACAGTTCATGAACACTGAAGCTTTCTTT. Translated: CASRPSGQFMNTEAFF.

This chain links TRBV10-3 with TRBJ1-1; 7 positions match TRBD1. V lost 11 bases to trimming and J lost 9 bases; unmatched junction nucleotides: 18. The CDR3 contains 14 residues. Germline CDR1 is ENHRY and CDR2 is SYGVKD. Written as DNA, the CDR3 is TGTGCCGCCGGGCGGGACAGTCTATCTTTTCAAGCTTTCTTT. Translating it yields CAAGRDSLSFQAFF.

This rearrangement joins TRBV19 to TRBJ1-6, with 10 bases fitting TRBD1. CDR3 length: 18 residues. Germline CDR1 and CDR2: LNHDA and SQIVND (reference sequence). V lost 1 base to trimming and J lost 6 bases; unmatched junction nucleotides: 9. The CDR3 loop is CASSIGAGTGAINSPLHF. In DNA, the CDR3 is TGTGCCAGTAGTATAGGCGCCGGGACAGGGGCAATTAATTCACCCCTCCACTTT.

The chain joins TRBV19 to TRBJ2-6; TRBD1 is a possible D gene (5 bases). Per the germline V gene, CDR1 is LNHDA and CDR2 is SQIVND (reference sequence). The CDR3 consists of 19 residues. V lost 1 base, J lost 0 bases, and 16 bases lay in between. The CDR3 nucleotides are TGTGCCAGTAGTATAGCGGGTATGGGGCTCAGCTCTGGGGCCAACGTCCTGACTTTC. Protein product: CASSIAGMGLSSGANVLTF.

This clone has a single count. This chain joins TRBV5-6 and TRBJ1-1, with D hard to call. Trimming took off 1 base at V and 1 base at J, with 8 bases between the two ends. The germline V gene encodes CDR1 SGHDT and CDR2 YYEEEE. The CDR3 extends over 14 amino acids. In DNA, the CDR3 is TGTGCCAGCAGCTTGCGACGGCAGAACACTGAAGCTTTCTTT. Its protein is CASSLRRQNTEAFF.

The chain uses TRBV20-1 and TRBJ1-1; D is unresolved. V was pared by 6 bases and J by 1 base, with 6 bases between. Per germline, CDR1 DFQATT and CDR2 SNEGSKA (reference sequence). CDR3 length: 11 residues. The CDR3 region is CSARWNTEAFF. In DNA form, the CDR3 reads TGCAGTGCGAGGTGGAACACTGAAGCTTTCTTT.

The chain recombines TRBV24-1 with TRBJ2-1; 9 nucleotides match TRBD2. The CDR3 is made up of 16 amino acids. Germline V gene lookup returns CDR1 KGHDR and CDR2 SFDVKD. J gave up 10 bases and V 4 bases, and 13 bases lay outside the gene matches. CDR3 DNA: TGTGCCACCAGTGACCCTACTAGCGGGCCCAACCGCGAGCAGTTCTTC. Translated: CATSDPTSGPNREQFF.